This T cell receptor beta chain was sequenced in a study of T cells in Graves' hyperthyroidism and ophthalmopathy. The TCR beta CDR3 regions underwent amplification using RNA transcripts as the source. The TCR CDR3 first-round RT-PCR relied on the HTBI primer set. TCRdb recomputed calls from the multiplex PCR reads with MiXCR, one row per CDR3 protein. The profile covers 400,000 to 600,000 distinct CDR3 sequences, with around 15% appearing a single time and 25% to 30% taken by the ten largest. The PBMCs were sourced from fresh peripheral blood (approximately 9.6 ml). Study findings and constraints: Ophthalmopathy and stable hyperthyroidism were separated by a 13 V-J model. Model predictions of ophthalmopathy came a median roughly 6.7 months before onset. Most thyroid clonotypes that were expanded above 0.001 also turned up in blood.

Details on this clonotype: Antigen unknown.

The CDR3 runs to 14 residues. Trimming left V 1 base short and J 2 bases short, with 9 bases between. From germline, CDR1 is SGHRS and CDR2 YFSETQ. This TCR came from a woman aged 30 to 39 with Graves' ophthalmopathy. The gene calls are TRBV5-1 and TRBJ1-2; D is undetermined. Sequenced: blood. CDR3 protein: CASSLNSRNYGYTF. The CDR3, as DNA: TGCGCCAGCAGCTTGAACAGCCGAAACTATGGCTACACCTTC.